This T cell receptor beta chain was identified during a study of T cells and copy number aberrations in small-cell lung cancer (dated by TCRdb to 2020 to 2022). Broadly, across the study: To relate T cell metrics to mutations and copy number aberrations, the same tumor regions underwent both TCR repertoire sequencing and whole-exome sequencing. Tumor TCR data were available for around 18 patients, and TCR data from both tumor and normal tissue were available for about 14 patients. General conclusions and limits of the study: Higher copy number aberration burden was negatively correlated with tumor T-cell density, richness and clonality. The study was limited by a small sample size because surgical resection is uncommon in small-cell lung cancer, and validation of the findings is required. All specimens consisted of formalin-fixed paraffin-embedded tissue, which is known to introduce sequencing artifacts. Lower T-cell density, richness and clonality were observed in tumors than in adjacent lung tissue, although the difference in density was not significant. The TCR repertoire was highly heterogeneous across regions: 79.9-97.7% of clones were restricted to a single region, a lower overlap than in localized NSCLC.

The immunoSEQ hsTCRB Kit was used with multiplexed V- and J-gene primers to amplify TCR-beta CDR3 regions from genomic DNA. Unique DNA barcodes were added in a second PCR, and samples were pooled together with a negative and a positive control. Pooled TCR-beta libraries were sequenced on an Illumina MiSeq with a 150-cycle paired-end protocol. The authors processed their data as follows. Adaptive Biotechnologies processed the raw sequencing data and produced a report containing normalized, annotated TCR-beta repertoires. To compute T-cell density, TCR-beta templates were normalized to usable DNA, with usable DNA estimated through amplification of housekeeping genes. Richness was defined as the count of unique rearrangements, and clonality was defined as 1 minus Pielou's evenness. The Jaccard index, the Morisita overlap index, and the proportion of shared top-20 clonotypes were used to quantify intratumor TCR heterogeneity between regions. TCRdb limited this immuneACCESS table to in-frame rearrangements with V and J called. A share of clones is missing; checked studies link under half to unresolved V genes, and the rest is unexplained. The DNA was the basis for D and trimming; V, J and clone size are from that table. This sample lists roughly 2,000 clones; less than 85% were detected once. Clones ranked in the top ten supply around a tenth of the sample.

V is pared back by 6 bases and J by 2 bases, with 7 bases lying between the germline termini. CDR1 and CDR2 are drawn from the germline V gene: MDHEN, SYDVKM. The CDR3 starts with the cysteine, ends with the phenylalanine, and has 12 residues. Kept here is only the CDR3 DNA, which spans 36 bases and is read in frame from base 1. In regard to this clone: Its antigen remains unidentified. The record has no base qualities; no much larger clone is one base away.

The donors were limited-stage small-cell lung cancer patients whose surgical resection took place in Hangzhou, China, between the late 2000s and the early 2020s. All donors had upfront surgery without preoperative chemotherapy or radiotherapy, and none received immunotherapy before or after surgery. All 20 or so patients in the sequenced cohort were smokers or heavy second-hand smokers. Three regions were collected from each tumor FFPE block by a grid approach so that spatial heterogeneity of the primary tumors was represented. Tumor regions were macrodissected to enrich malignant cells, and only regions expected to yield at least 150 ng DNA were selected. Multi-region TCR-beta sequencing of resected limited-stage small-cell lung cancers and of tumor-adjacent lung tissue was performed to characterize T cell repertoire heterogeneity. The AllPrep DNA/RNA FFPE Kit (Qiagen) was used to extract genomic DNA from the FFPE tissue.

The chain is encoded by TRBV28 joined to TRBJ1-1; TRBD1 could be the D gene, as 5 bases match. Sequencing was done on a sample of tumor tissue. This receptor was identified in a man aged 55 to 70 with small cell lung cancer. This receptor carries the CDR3 CASRDINTEAFF. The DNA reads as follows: TGTGCCAGCAGGGACATCAACACTGAAGCTTTCTTT.